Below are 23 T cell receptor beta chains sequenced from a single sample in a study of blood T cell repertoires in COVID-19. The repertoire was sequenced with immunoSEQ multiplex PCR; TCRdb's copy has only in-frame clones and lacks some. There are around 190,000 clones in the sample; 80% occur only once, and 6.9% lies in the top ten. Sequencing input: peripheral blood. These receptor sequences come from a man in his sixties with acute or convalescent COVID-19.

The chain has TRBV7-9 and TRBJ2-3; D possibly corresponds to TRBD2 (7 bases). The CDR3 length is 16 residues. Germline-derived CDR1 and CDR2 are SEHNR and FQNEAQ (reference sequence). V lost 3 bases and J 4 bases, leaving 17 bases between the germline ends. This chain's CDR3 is CASSFSAGAQADTQYF. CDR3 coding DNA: TGTGCCAGCAGCTTTTCGGCGGGGGCTCAAGCAGATACGCAGTATTTT.

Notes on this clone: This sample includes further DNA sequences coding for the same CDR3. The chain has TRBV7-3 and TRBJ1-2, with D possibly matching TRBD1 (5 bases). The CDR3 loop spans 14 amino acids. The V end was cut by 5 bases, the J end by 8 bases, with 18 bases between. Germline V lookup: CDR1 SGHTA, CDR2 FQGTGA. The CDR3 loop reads CASSLRDRADGYTF. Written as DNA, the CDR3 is TGTGCCAGCAGCCTCAGGGATAGGGCGGACGGCTACACCTTC. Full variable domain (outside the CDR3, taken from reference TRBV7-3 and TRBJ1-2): GAGVSQTPSNKVTEKGKYVELRCDPISGHTALYWYRQSLGQGPEFLIYFQGTGAADDSGLPNDRFFAVRPEGSVSTLKIQRTERGDSAVYLCASSLRDRADGYTFGSGTRLTVV.

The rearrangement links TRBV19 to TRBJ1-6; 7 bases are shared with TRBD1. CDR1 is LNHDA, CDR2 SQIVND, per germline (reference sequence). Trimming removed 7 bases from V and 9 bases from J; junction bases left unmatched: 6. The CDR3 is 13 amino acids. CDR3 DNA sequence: TGTGCCAGTAAAGGGACAGCAGGTTCACCCCTCCACTTT. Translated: CASKGTAGSPLHF. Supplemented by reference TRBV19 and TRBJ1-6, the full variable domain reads DGGITQSPKYLFRKEGQNVTLSCEQNLNHDAMYWYRQDPGQGLRLIYYSQIVNDFQKGDIAEGYSVSREKKESFPLTVTSAQKNPTAFYLCASKGTAGSPLHFGNGTRLTVT.

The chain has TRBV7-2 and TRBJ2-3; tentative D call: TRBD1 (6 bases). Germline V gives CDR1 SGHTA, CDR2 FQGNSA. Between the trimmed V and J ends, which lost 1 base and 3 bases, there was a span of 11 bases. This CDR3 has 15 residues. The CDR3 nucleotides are TGTGCCAGCAGCTTAGTTAGGACAGTGACAGATACGCAGTATTTT. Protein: CASSLVRTVTDTQYF.

The CDR3 loop reads CATSDSKAGTGAEKLFF. The CDR3 region has the DNA TGTGCCACCAGTGATTCTAAAGCCGGGACAGGCGCCGAAAAACTGTTTTTT. This rearrangement joins TRBV24-1 to TRBJ1-4; 8 bases line up with TRBD1. The CDR3 is 17 residues long. Germline loops: CDR1 KGHDR, CDR2 SFDVKD. With 2 bases clipped from V and 8 bases from J, the junction kept 12 bases outside the gene matches.

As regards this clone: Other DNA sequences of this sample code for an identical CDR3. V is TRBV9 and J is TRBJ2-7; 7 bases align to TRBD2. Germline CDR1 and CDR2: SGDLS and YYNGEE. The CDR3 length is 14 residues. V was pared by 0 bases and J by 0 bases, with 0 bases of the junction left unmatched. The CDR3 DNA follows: TGTGCCAGCAGCGTAGCTAGCGGCTCCTACGAGCAGTACTTC. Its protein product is CASSVASGSYEQYF.

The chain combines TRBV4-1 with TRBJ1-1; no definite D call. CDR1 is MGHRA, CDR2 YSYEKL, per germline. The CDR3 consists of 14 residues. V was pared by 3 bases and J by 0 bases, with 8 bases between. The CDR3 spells CASSQAPMNTEAFF. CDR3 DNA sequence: TGCGCCAGCAGCCAGGCTCCGATGAACACTGAAGCTTTCTTT.

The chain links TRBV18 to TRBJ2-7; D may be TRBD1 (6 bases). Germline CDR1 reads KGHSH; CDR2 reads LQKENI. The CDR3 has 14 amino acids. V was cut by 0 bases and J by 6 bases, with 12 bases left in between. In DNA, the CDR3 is TGTGCCAGCTCACCACCGGACAGACGGGGCGAGCAGTACTTC. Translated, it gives CASSPPDRRGEQYF.

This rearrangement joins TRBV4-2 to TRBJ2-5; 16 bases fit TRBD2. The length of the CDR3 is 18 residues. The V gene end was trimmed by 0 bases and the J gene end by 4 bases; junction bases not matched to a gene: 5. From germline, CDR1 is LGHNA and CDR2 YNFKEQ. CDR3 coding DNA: TGTGCCAGCAGCCAAGACGGGACTAGCGGGGGGGCGTCAGAGACCCAGTACTTC. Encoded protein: CASSQDGTSGGASETQYF.

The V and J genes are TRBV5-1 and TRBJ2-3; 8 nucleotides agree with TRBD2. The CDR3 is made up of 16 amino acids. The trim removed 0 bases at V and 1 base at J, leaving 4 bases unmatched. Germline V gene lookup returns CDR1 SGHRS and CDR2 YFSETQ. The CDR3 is CASSLGVAGRTDTQYF. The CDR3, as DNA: TGCGCCAGCAGCTTGGGGGTAGCGGGGCGCACAGATACGCAGTATTTT.

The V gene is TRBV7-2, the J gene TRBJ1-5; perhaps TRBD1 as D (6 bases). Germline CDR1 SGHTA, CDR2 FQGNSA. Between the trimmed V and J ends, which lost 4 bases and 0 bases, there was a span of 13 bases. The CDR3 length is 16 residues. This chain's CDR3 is CASSSSRGDSNQPQHF. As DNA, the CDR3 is TGTGCCAGCAGCTCCTCCAGGGGCGATAGCAATCAGCCCCAGCATTTT.

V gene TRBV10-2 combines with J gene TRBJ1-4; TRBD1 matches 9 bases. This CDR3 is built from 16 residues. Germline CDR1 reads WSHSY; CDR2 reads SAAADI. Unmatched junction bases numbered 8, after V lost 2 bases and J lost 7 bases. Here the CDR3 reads CASSEVPGQGSEKLFF. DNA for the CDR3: TGCGCCAGCAGTGAGGTACCGGGACAGGGAAGTGAAAAACTGTTTTTT.

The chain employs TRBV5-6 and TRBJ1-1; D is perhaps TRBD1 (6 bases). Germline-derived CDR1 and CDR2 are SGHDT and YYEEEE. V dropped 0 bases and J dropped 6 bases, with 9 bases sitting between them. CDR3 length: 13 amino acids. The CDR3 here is CASSLGGPAEAFF. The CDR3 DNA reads TGTGCCAGCAGCTTGGGGGGGCCCGCTGAAGCTTTCTTT.

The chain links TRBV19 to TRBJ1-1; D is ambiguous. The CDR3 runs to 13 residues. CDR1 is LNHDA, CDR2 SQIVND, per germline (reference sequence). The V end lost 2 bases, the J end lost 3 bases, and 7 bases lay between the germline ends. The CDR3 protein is CASSILADTEAFF. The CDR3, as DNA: TGTGCCAGTAGTATACTCGCGGACACTGAAGCTTTCTTT.

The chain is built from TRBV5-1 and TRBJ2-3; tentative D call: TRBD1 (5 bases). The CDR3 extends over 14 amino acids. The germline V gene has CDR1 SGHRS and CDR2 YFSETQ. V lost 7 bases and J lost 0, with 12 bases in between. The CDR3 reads CASQDTSSTDTQYF. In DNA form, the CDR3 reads TGCGCCAGCCAGGACACTTCTAGCACAGATACGCAGTATTTT.

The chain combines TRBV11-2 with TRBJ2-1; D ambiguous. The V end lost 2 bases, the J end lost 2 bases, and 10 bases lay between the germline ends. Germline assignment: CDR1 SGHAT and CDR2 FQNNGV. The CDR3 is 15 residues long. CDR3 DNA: TGTGCCAGCAGCTTACGCCCAGCGCCCTACAATGAGCAGTTCTTC. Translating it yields CASSLRPAPYNEQFF.

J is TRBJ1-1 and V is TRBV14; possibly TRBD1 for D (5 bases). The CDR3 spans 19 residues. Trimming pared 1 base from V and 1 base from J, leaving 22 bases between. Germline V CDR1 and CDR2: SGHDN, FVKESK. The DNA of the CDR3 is TGTGCCAGCAGCCAAGGGGGCCGGCAGGGCCGACTTGGGAACACTGAAGCTTTCTTT. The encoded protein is CASSQGGRQGRLGNTEAFF. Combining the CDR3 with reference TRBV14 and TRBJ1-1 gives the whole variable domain EAGVTQFPSHSVIEKGQTVTLRCDPISGHDNLYWYRRVMGKEIKFLLHFVKESKQDESGMPNNRFLAERTGGTYSTLKVQPAELEDSGVYFCASSQGGRQGRLGNTEAFFGQGTRLTVV.

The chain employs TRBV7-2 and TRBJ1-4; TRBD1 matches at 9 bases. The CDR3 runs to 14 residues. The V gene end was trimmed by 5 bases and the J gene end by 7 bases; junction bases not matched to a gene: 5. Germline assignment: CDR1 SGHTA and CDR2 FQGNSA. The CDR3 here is CASSLGQGIEKLFF. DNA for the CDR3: TGTGCCAGCAGCCTAGGACAGGGGATTGAAAAACTGTTTTTT.

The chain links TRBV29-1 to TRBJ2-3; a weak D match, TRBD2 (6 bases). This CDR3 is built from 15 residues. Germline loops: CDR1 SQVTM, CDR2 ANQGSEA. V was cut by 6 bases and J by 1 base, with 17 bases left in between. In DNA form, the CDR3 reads TGCAGCGTACCCTGGCGGGGTAGACGCACAGATACGCAGTATTTT. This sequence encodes CSVPWRGRRTDTQYF.

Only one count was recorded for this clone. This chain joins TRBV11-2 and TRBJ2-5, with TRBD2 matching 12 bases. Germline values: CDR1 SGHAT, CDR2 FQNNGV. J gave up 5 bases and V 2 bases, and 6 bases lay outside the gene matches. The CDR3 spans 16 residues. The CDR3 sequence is CASSLRLAGGGETQYF. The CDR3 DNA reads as TGTGCCAGCAGCTTACGGCTAGCGGGAGGGGGGGAGACCCAGTACTTC.

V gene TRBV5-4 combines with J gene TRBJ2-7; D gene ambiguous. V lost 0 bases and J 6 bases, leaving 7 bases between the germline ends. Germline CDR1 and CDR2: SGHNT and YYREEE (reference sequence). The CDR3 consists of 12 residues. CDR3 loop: CASSLAATEQYF. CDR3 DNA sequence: TGTGCCAGCAGCTTGGCAGCGACCGAGCAGTACTTC.

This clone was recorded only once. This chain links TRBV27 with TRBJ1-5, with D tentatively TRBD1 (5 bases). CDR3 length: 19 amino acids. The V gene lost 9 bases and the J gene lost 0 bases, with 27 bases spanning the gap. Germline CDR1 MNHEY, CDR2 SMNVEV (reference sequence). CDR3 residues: CARSIHVSGQGYSNQPQHF. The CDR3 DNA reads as TGTGCCAGAAGCATCCATGTGAGCGGGCAGGGATATAGCAATCAGCCCCAGCATTTT.

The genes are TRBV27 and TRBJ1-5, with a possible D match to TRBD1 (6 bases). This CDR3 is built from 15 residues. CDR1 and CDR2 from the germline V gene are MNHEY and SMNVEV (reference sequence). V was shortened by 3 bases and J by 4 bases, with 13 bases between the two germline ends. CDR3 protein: CASSFTRGENQPQHF. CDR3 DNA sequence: TGTGCCAGCAGTTTTACCAGGGGCGAGAATCAGCCCCAGCATTTT.